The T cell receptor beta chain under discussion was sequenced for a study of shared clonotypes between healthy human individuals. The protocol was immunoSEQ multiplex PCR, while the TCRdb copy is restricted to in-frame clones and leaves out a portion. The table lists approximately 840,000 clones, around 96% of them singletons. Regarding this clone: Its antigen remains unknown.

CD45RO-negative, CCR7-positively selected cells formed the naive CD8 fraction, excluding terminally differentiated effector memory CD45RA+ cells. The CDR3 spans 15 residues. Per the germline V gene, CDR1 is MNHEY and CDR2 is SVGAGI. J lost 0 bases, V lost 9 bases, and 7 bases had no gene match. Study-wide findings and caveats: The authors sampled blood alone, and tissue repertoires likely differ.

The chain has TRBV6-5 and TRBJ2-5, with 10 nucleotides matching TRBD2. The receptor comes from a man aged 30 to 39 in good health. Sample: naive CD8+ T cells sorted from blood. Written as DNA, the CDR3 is TGTGCCAGTACTAGCGGGACCATGTACCAAGAGACCCAGTACTTC. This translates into CASTSGTMYQETQYF.